This T cell receptor (beta chain) was identified in a study of CD8 T cells in ankylosing spondylitis. Study results and limitations: A number of the motif variants had already been described in reactive arthritis synovial fluid and blood. In ankylosing spondylitis patients, matched synovial fluid reportedly showed significant enrichment of disease-linked clones. Ankylosing spondylitis blood seemed to carry a telltale TCR beta motif made of roughly 8 highly homologous variants.

V lost 11 bases and J lost 8; bases outside the gene matches: 10. The germline V gene encodes CDR1 ENHRY and CDR2 SYGVKD. The CDR3 length is 14 residues. Each TCR beta library was made by quantitative 5'-RACE that incorporated molecular barcodes. TCRdb ran MiXCR on the 5' RACE reads and lists one entry per CDR3 protein. The profile shows approximately 300,000 distinct CDR3 sequences, approximately 8.2% of them singletons. Of note for this clonotype: What it binds is not known.

This sequence originates from a male donor with ankylosing spondylitis. V and J are TRBV10-3 and TRBJ1-6, with 9 bases that match TRBD1. Sequenced sample: blood, either unsorted or a sorted T cell fraction (not recorded which). CDR3 sequence: CAASDRGFYSPLHF. In nucleotides, the CDR3 is TGTGCCGCCTCAGACAGGGGGTTTTATTCACCCCTCCACTTT.